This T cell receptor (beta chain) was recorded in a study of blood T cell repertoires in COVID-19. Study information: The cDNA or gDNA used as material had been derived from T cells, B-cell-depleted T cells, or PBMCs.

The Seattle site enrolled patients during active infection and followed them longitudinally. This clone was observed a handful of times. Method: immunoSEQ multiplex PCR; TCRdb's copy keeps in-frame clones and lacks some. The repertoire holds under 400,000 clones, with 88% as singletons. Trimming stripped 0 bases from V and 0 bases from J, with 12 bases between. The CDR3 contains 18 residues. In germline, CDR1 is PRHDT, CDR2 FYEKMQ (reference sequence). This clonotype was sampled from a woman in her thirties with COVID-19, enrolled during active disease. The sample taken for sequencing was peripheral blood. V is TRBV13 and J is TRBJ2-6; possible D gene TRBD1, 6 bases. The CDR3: CASSLGQGRHSGANVLTF. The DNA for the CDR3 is TGTGCCAGCAGCTTAGGGCAGGGGCGCCACTCTGGGGCCAACGTCCTGACTTTC.